The 32 T cell receptor beta chains listed next were all sequenced from one sample in a study of T cells in Graves' hyperthyroidism and ophthalmopathy. Amplification of TCR beta CDR3 regions was performed using RNA transcripts as template. The study used the HTBI primer set for a first-round RT-PCR of the TCR CDR3. TCRdb called the multiplex PCR reads again in MiXCR, with one record for every CDR3 protein. The sample shows about 620,000 distinct CDR3 sequences, around 16% of them seen only once. The specimen sequenced was blood. The origin of the receptors is a woman in her thirties with Graves' hyperthyroidism.

This clonotype was detected ten times or more. This chain links TRBV28 with TRBJ2-1; D perhaps matches TRBD1 (6 bases). Germline V gene lookup returns CDR1 MDHEN and CDR2 SYDVKM. The V end was cut by 6 bases, the J end by 5 bases, with 17 bases between. The CDR3 has 15 residues. CDR3 DNA: TGTGCCAGCAGCCCGGGACACCGAGGACACAATGAGCAGTTCTTC. Translated: CASSPGHRGHNEQFF.

Remarks on this clonotype: An end of the junction does not agree with germline; a read error may underlie this. The chain is built from TRBV9 and TRBJ1-5; D is ambiguous. CDR1 SGDLS and CDR2 YYNGEE come from the germline V gene. There are 15 residues in the CDR3. The CDR3 spells CASSATGQDVEPHHF. The CDR3, as DNA: TGTGCCAGCAGCGCCACCGGTCAGGATGTTGAGCCCCACCATTTT.

This clonotype was recorded at least ten times. The chain combines TRBV3-1 with TRBJ2-7; tentative D call: TRBD1 (6 bases). Between the trimmed V and J ends, which lost 0 bases and 2 bases, there was a span of 20 bases. Germline CDR1 reads LGHDT; CDR2 reads YNNKEL (reference sequence). There are 18 residues in the CDR3. The DNA of the CDR3 is TGTGCCAGCAGCCAAGATCCGCGGACAGCAGAATTGACCTACGAGCAGTACTTC. This sequence encodes CASSQDPRTAELTYEQYF.

There are many counts of this clonotype. The genes are TRBV27 and TRBJ2-1; 9 bases agree with TRBD1. The CDR3 is 16 residues long. Unmatched junction bases numbered 9, after V lost 3 bases and J lost 6 bases. From germline, CDR1 is MNHEY and CDR2 SMNVEV (reference sequence). CDR3 region: CASSFLVGQGGNEQFF. The CDR3 nucleotides are TGTGCCAGCAGTTTTCTCGTGGGACAGGGTGGCAATGAGCAGTTCTTC.

As to this clonotype: Lacking the conserved final phenylalanine or tryptophan, this CDR3 likely reflects a read error. The chain uses TRBV6-6 and TRBJ1-2; D is unclear. V lost 0 bases and J 4 bases, leaving 15 bases between the germline ends. Per germline, CDR1 MNHNY and CDR2 SVGAGI (reference sequence). CDR3 length: 16 amino acids. The CDR3 is CASSYSTRRASYGYTL. Written as DNA, the CDR3 is TGTGCCAGCAGTTACTCAACAAGGCGAGCCTCCTATGGCTACACCCTC.

The chain links TRBV11-2 to TRBJ1-1, with D unresolved. This CDR3 has 13 amino acids. The V gene's germline CDR1 is SGHAT and CDR2 FQNNGV. V lost 6 bases, J lost 7 bases, and 15 bases lay in between. CDR3 sequence: CASSPRWRIEAFF. DNA of the CDR3: TGTGCCAGCAGTCCGCGATGGAGAATTGAAGCTTTCTTT.

In the case of this clonotype: A much larger clone lies one base from this, so it may be a read error. The rearrangement uses TRBV5-1 and TRBJ1-2, with 7 bases lining up with TRBD1. The CDR3 runs to 14 residues. CDR1 is SGHRS, CDR2 YFSETQ, per germline. CDR3 nucleotide sequence: TGCGCCAGCGGCTTGGACAGGTCGGAGGATGGCTACACCTTC. Protein: CASGLDRSEDGYTF.

This clonotype was counted ten times or more. The rearrangement joins TRBV11-3 to TRBJ2-1, with a weak D call TRBD2 (6 bases). Looked up from germline, CDR1 is SGHNT and CDR2 is YENEEA. The CDR3 is 15 residues long. V dropped 2 bases and J dropped 2 bases, with 10 bases sitting between them. The CDR3 sequence is CASSLSGSPYNEQFF. Here the CDR3 DNA reads TGTGCCAGCAGCTTATCCGGGAGTCCCTACAATGAGCAGTTCTTC.

This chain uses TRBV19 with TRBJ1-2; TRBD1 is a possible D gene (6 bases). The CDR3 runs to 13 residues. V lost 5 bases and J 5 bases, leaving 12 bases between the germline ends. Per the germline V gene, CDR1 is LNHDA and CDR2 is SQIVND (reference sequence). In DNA form, the CDR3 reads TGTGCCAGTAGTCCGGGGGCAAGGTATGGCTACACCTTC. Its protein is CASSPGARYGYTF. Looking up the rest from reference TRBV19 and TRBJ1-2 gives the full variable domain: DGGITQSPKYLFRKEGQNVTLSCEQNLNHDAMYWYRQDPGQGLRLIYYSQIVNDFQKGDIAEGYSVSREKKESFPLTVTSAQKNPTAFYLCASSPGARYGYTFGSGTRLTVV.

This clonotype was observed many times. CDR3 nucleotides: TGTGCCATCAGTGAGTCAGAGTTAGTATTTGACCACAATGAGCAGTTCTTC. Translating gives CAISESELVFDHNEQFF. J is TRBJ2-1 and V is TRBV10-3; no clear D gene. Germline values: CDR1 ENHRY, CDR2 SYGVKD. CDR3 length: 17 residues. Trimming shortened V by 0 bases and J by 5 bases, and 17 bases separated the two germline ends.

Ten or more counts support this clonotype. For the CDR3, the DNA is TGTGCCAGCAACCTCCAGGGGCGGACGACTGAAGCTTTCTTT. Translation gives CASNLQGRTTEAFF. The V call is TRBV6-1, the J call TRBJ1-1, with a weak D call TRBD1 (6 bases). The CDR3 sequence is 14 residues long. Germline CDR1 reads MNHNS; CDR2 reads SASEGT. V was clipped by 7 bases and J by 5 bases, with 17 bases between them.

The chain couples TRBV12-3 or TRBV12-4 to TRBJ2-5, with 7 bases matching TRBD2. V gave up 6 bases and J gave up 5 bases; unmatched junction bases: 18. This CDR3 region has 17 residues. The CDR3 coding sequence is TGTGCCAGCAGGAAAAGCACTAGCGACCTTTTGCCGGAGACCCAGTACTTC. The encoded protein is CASRKSTSDLLPETQYF.

Details on this clonotype: A much larger clone lies one base from this, so it may be a read error. The genes are TRBV11-3 and TRBJ2-7, with 7 bases lining up with TRBD1. Losses at the gene ends were 4 bases for V and 3 bases for J; bases not matched to a gene: 12. This CDR3 has 16 amino acids. Germline CDR1 reads SGHNT; CDR2 reads YENEEA. CDR3 DNA: TGTGCCAGCAGCTATACCGGGACAGAGAGCTGCTACGAGCAGTACTTC. Its protein product is CASSYTGTESCYEQYF.

This clonotype has just a few counts. This chain uses TRBV28 with TRBJ2-2, with 9 bases that match TRBD1. V was clipped by 11 bases and J by 2 bases; unmatched bases: 6. Germline CDR1 reads MDHEN; CDR2 reads SYDVKM. The CDR3 has 14 residues. The CDR3: CAEGQGINTGELFF. In nucleotides, the CDR3 is TGTGCCGAAGGACAGGGGATTAACACCGGGGAGCTGTTTTTT.

This clonotype showed up just a few times. The V and J genes are TRBV20-1 and TRBJ2-7, with 9 positions matching TRBD2. CDR1 is DFQATT, CDR2 SNEGSKA, per germline (reference sequence). V dropped 0 bases and J dropped 3; count of bases not matched to a gene: 6. The CDR3 is made up of 15 amino acids. The chain's CDR3 is CSARDTTSGHYEQYF. CDR3 in DNA: TGCAGTGCTAGAGATACGACTAGCGGTCACTACGAGCAGTACTTC.

This sequence joins TRBV6-1 and TRBJ1-5; 7 nucleotides agree with TRBD1. The CDR3 is made up of 14 amino acids. Germline loops: CDR1 MNHNS, CDR2 SASEGT. V lost 6 bases, J lost 3 bases, and 5 bases stayed unmatched. CDR3 coding DNA: TGTGCCAGCAGGTTGACAGGGTCCAATCAGCCCCAGCATTTT. Encoded protein: CASRLTGSNQPQHF.

The rearrangement joins TRBV28 to TRBJ2-7; no clear D gene. The CDR3 sequence is 13 residues long. Trimming removed 5 bases from V and 2 bases from J, with 10 bases in between. Germline V gene sequence: CDR1 MDHEN, CDR2 SYDVKM. The CDR3 nucleotides are TGTGCCAGCAGTACGACTTCGCCCTACGAGCAGTACTTC. Protein sequence: CASSTTSPYEQYF.

This clonotype has a count of ten or more. This chain uses TRBV28 with TRBJ2-6; D uncertain. Germline CDR1 MDHEN, CDR2 SYDVKM. Trimming took 3 bases from V and 1 from J, leaving 19 bases between them. The CDR3 length is 19 residues. The CDR3 sequence is CASSFVPLRLVSGANVLTF. The CDR3 DNA sequence: TGTGCCAGCAGTTTTGTCCCGCTAAGGCTAGTGTCTGGGGCCAACGTCCTGACTTTC.

This clonotype was counted a few times. V usage is TRBV6-1 and J usage is TRBJ2-3; 7 bases match TRBD1. Germline V CDR1 and CDR2: MNHNS, SASEGT. CDR3 length: 15 amino acids. Losses at the gene ends were 6 bases for V and 6 bases for J; bases not matched to a gene: 12. CDR3 sequence reads: CASSPMDRLGDTQYF. The CDR3, as DNA: TGTGCCAGCAGCCCTATGGACAGGCTAGGGGATACGCAGTATTTT.

The CDR3 nucleotides read TGTGCCAGCAGCTTAGGGCTCGGGGGCACTATCAATGAGCAGTTCTTC. This translates into CASSLGLGGTINEQFF. The J gene is TRBJ2-1, the V gene TRBV13; possibly TRBD1 or TRBD2 for D (6 bases each). CDR3 size: 16 residues. In germline, CDR1 is PRHDT, CDR2 FYEKMQ (reference sequence). The V gene lost 0 bases and the J gene lost 6 bases, with 15 bases spanning the gap. The whole variable domain, remainder taken from reference TRBV13 and TRBJ2-1, is AAGVIQSPRHLIKEKRETATLKCYPIPRHDTVYWYQQGPGQDPQFLISFYEKMQSDKGSIPDRFSAQQFSDYHSELNMSSLELGDSALYFCASSLGLGGTINEQFFGPGTRLTVL.

The table lists this clonotype with many counts. The chain couples TRBV7-9 to TRBJ2-1; 10 nucleotides align to TRBD2. This CDR3 is built from 15 residues. V gave up 0 bases and J gave up 6 bases; unmatched junction bases: 2. Germline CDR1 and CDR2: SEHNR and FQNEAQ (reference sequence). The CDR3 protein is CASSLASSGGNEQFF. DNA for the CDR3: TGTGCCAGCAGCTTAGCGTCTAGCGGGGGCAATGAGCAGTTCTTC.

The chain couples TRBV19 to TRBJ2-7; D is perhaps TRBD1 (6 bases). There are 14 residues in the CDR3. Trimming took 4 bases from V and 2 from J, leaving 12 bases between them. Germline V CDR1 and CDR2: LNHDA, SQIVND (reference sequence). CDR3 sequence: CASSRQANPYEQYF. The CDR3 region has the DNA TGTGCCAGTAGTAGACAGGCCAATCCCTACGAGCAGTACTTC.

This chain uses TRBV28 with TRBJ2-7; TRBD2 matches at 7 bases. The CDR3 is made up of 14 amino acids. CDR1 is MDHEN and CDR2 is SYDVKM in the germline V gene. Trimming cost V 8 bases and J 4 bases; bases outside gene matches: 11. The CDR3 DNA reads as TGTGCCAGCTATGCGGGAGCTCTTAGTTACGAGCAGTACTTC. This gives the protein CASYAGALSYEQYF.

This clonotype was seen many times. V gene TRBV28 combines with J gene TRBJ2-7; TRBD1 agrees at 9 bases. The CDR3 runs 14 residues. The trim removed 6 bases at V and 1 base at J, leaving 4 bases unmatched. CDR1 MDHEN and CDR2 SYDVKM come from the germline V gene. The CDR3 sequence is CASRGQGGSYEQYF. In DNA, the CDR3 is TGTGCCAGCAGGGGACAGGGTGGGTCCTACGAGCAGTACTTC.

This clonotype was recorded many times. V usage is TRBV11-3 and J usage is TRBJ2-7, with 12 bases that match TRBD2. The CDR3 is made up of 16 amino acids. J gave up 3 bases and V 5 bases, and 8 bases lay outside the gene matches. Germline values: CDR1 SGHNT, CDR2 YENEEA. The CDR3 DNA reads TGTGCCAGCAGCCCAGAAGCTAGCGGGAGGGTCTACGAGCAGTACTTC. This encodes CASSPEASGRVYEQYF. Full variable domain (outside the CDR3, taken from reference TRBV11-3 and TRBJ2-7): EAGVVQSPRYKIIEKKQPVAFWCNPISGHNTLYWYLQNLGQGPELLIRYENEEAVDDSQLPKDRFSAERLKGVDSTLKIQPAELGDSAVYLCASSPEASGRVYEQYFGPGTRLTVT.

This clonotype appeared many times. The V and J genes are TRBV20-1 and TRBJ2-1, with 9 positions matching TRBD2. Germline V CDR1 and CDR2: DFQATT, SNEGSKA (reference sequence). The CDR3 spans 16 residues. After removal of 0 bases from V and 5 bases from J, the junction contained 8 bases not matched to a gene. The CDR3 coding sequence is TGCAGTGCTAGAGATAGGCGGCTAGCGGGAAACAATGAGCAGTTCTTC. This sequence encodes CSARDRRLAGNNEQFF.

The rearrangement joins TRBV3-1 to TRBJ2-1, with no clear D. Deletions cut 1 base from V and 8 bases from J, with 12 bases between. CDR1 is LGHDT, CDR2 YNNKEL, per germline (reference sequence). The CDR3 runs to 14 residues. DNA of the CDR3: TGTGCCAGCAGCCAAGGCCTAGTAGGTTATGAGCAGTTCTTC. Its protein product is CASSQGLVGYEQFF.

Many counts were recorded for this clonotype. This chain joins TRBV12-3 or TRBV12-4 and TRBJ2-7, with D uncertain. The CDR3 length is 12 residues. Trimming took off 6 bases at V and 4 bases at J, with 10 bases between the two ends. The CDR3 loop is CASRGIGYEQYF. The CDR3 coding sequence is TGTGCCAGCAGGGGGATCGGGTACGAGCAGTACTTC.

The genes are TRBV6-5 and TRBJ2-4; no clear D. CDR1 is MNHEY and CDR2 is SVGAGI in the germline V gene. V was shortened by 4 bases and J by 1 base, with 8 bases between the two germline ends. The CDR3 has 14 amino acids. This CDR3 reads CASSFGTAKNIQYF. CDR3 nucleotides: TGTGCCAGCAGTTTCGGTACGGCCAAAAACATTCAGTACTTC.

The genes are TRBV10-1 and TRBJ2-2; perhaps TRBD1 as D (5 bases). Trimming took 7 bases from V and 0 from J, leaving 15 bases between them. This CDR3 is built from 16 residues. Germline V gene data show CDR1 as WNHNN and CDR2 as SYGVQD (reference sequence). DNA for the CDR3: TGCGCCAGCAAACGAAACAGGATCGCGAACACCGGGGAGCTGTTTTTT. Translation: CASKRNRIANTGELFF.

In its sample, this clonotype was seen many times. The chain joins TRBV7-2 to TRBJ1-1; D is unclear. V was clipped by 4 bases and J by 1 base, with 13 bases between them. Germline lookup yields CDR1 SGHTA and CDR2 FQGNSA. The CDR3 extends over 15 amino acids. The chain's CDR3 is CASSSTTYSNTEAFF. The CDR3 nucleotides are TGTGCCAGCAGCTCTACCACTTATTCGAACACTGAAGCTTTCTTT. The entire variable domain, with the rest obtained from reference TRBV7-2 and TRBJ1-1, is as follows: GAGVSQSPSNKVTEKGKDVELRCDPISGHTALYWYRQSLGQGLEFLIYFQGNSAPDKSGLPSDRFSAERTGGSVSTLTIQRTQQEDSAVYLCASSSTTYSNTEAFFGQGTRLTVV.

This clonotype has a handful of counts. The rearrangement uses TRBV7-8 and TRBJ2-1; 9 nucleotides line up with TRBD2. The CDR3 loop spans 16 amino acids. Germline trimming cut 3 bases from V and 6 bases from J; bases unmatched to any gene: 9. Per germline, CDR1 SGHVS and CDR2 FQNEAQ. CDR3 residues: CASSFRGGGSSNEQFF. Here the CDR3 DNA reads TGTGCCAGCAGCTTCCGCGGGGGGGGCAGTTCCAATGAGCAGTTCTTC.